The next 2 T cell receptor beta chains were all read from a single sample in a study of control samples from healthy donors and cancer patients (dated by TCRdb to 2020 to 2021). Library construction relied on the immunoSEQ multiplex PCR assay. Drawn from immuneACCESS, this table holds only the in-frame rearrangements with V and J called that TCRdb kept. Clones are partly lost; checked studies trace under half to an unresolved V gene and leave the rest unexplained. The sample contains 98,000 or so clones, 79% of them found a single time. The biggest ten clones account for about 10% of the sample. The sample taken for sequencing was blood. These receptors all come from a young woman in good health.

V is TRBV5-4 and J is TRBJ2-3; 8 bases agree with TRBD2. The CDR3 runs 15 residues. After removal of 2 bases from V and 1 base from J, the junction contained 3 bases not matched to a gene. Germline CDR1 SGHNT, CDR2 YYREEE (reference sequence). The CDR3 spells CASSLQAGGTDTQYF. The CDR3 DNA reads TGTGCCAGCAGCTTACAAGCGGGGGGCACAGATACGCAGTATTTT.

This clone turned up a few times. The chain has TRBV11-3 and TRBJ1-4; D is perhaps TRBD1 (5 bases). Germline CDR1 and CDR2: SGHNT and YENEEA. V shed 7 bases and J shed 0 bases, with 9 bases lying between them. The CDR3 has 14 residues. CDR3 DNA sequence: TGTGCCAGCAAGGGACGAGCAACTAATGAAAAACTGTTTTTT. It specifies CASKGRATNEKLFF. Drawing the rest from reference TRBV11-3 and TRBJ1-4, the complete variable domain is EAGVVQSPRYKIIEKKQPVAFWCNPISGHNTLYWYLQNLGQGPELLIRYENEEAVDDSQLPKDRFSAERLKGVDSTLKIQPAELGDSAVYLCASKGRATNEKLFFGSGTQLSVL.